These 11 T cell receptor beta chains originate from one sample sequenced in a study of response to subunit inactivated influenza vaccine. Each CDR3 protein gets one entry after TCRdb re-called the RT-PCR reads with MiXCR. In the table there are about 650,000 distinct CDR3 sequences, 15% to 19% of which are singletons. Material: PBMCs from blood, obtained 12 days after vaccination. These receptors came from a man in his forties or fifties who received an inactivated influenza vaccine.

The gene calls are TRBV11-2 and TRBJ2-5; TRBD2 might be the D (6 bases). CDR3 length equals 13 residues. The V and J ends lost 3 bases and 5 bases respectively, with 10 bases between them. Germline CDR1 and CDR2: SGHAT and FQNNGV. CDR3 nucleotides: TGTGCCAGCAGCTTTGGAGGGTACGAGACCCAGTACTTC. It translates to CASSFGGYETQYF.

This clonotype was found many times. J is TRBJ2-1 and V is TRBV29-1, with D perhaps TRBD2 (6 bases). Germline V lookup: CDR1 SQVTM, CDR2 ANQGSEA. This CDR3 is built from 14 residues. The ends were cut back, 4 bases at V and 6 bases at J, with 16 bases in the middle. CDR3 DNA sequence: TGCAGCGTTGGACTGGGGACTGGCATCAATGAGCAGTTCTTC. It yields the protein CSVGLGTGINEQFF.

This clonotype was seen a handful of times. J is TRBJ2-7 and V is TRBV5-1, with 8 nucleotides matching TRBD2. The germline V gene encodes CDR1 SGHRS and CDR2 YFSETQ. V shed 4 bases and J 0 bases; nucleotides not matched to a gene: 6. The CDR3 length is 15 residues. The CDR3 DNA follows: TGCGCCAGCAGCGCGCTTAGCGGGAACTCCTACGAGCAGTACTTC. Residues: CASSALSGNSYEQYF.

The chain has TRBV29-1 and TRBJ2-2; no definite D call. Germline V gene data show CDR1 as SQVTM and CDR2 as ANQGSEA. The ends were cut back, 2 bases at V and 4 bases at J, with 11 bases in the middle. This CDR3 spans 14 amino acids. In DNA form, the CDR3 reads TGCAGCGTTGAACCCCTTATAAGCACCGGGGAGCTGTTTTTT. It encodes CSVEPLISTGELFF.

The rearrangement links TRBV6-1 to TRBJ2-2, with 7 bases matching TRBD1. The CDR3 sequence is 14 residues long. V lost 4 bases to trimming and J lost 5 bases; unmatched junction nucleotides: 4. Germline CDR1 reads MNHNS; CDR2 reads SASEGT. The CDR3 DNA follows: TGTGCCAGCAGTGTGCAACAGGGGACCGGGGAGCTGTTTTTT. Its translation: CASSVQQGTGELFF.

The J gene is TRBJ2-1, the V gene TRBV7-9; TRBD2 agrees at 9 bases. Trimming removed 1 base from V and 5 bases from J; junction bases left unmatched: 6. Per the germline V gene, CDR1 is SEHNR and CDR2 is FQNEAQ (reference sequence). The CDR3 spans 16 residues. In DNA, the CDR3 is TGTGCCAGCAGCTTAGGGCCTAGCGGGACCAACAATGAGCAGTTCTTC. Protein: CASSLGPSGTNNEQFF.

The V gene is TRBV28, the J gene TRBJ2-1; 9 bases align to TRBD1. V was clipped by 3 bases and J by 4 bases; unmatched bases: 7. Per germline, CDR1 MDHEN and CDR2 SYDVKM. CDR3 length equals 16 residues. CDR3 sequence reads: CASSLWTGERYNEQFF. CDR3 sequence (DNA): TGTGCCAGCAGTTTGTGGACAGGGGAAAGATACAATGAGCAGTTCTTC.

This clonotype was picked up a small number of times. The chain has TRBV7-9 and TRBJ2-1; 13 nucleotides line up with TRBD2. Germline V gene data show CDR1 as SEHNR and CDR2 as FQNEAQ (reference sequence). J gave up 8 bases and V 8 bases, and 6 bases lay outside the gene matches. This CDR3 comprises 14 residues. For the CDR3, the DNA is TGTGCCAGCTCAAGACTAGCGGGAGGTGATGAGCAGTTCTTC. Translated: CASSRLAGGDEQFF.

This clonotype was detected many times. This chain joins TRBV10-3 and TRBJ2-3, with TRBD2 identical over 12 bases. With 4 bases clipped from V and 1 base from J, the junction kept 6 bases outside the gene matches. The CDR3 has 17 residues. Germline V gene data show CDR1 as ENHRY and CDR2 as SYGVKD. The CDR3 reads CAISAMTSGRGTDTQYF. Here the CDR3 DNA reads TGTGCCATCAGTGCGATGACTAGCGGGAGAGGCACAGATACGCAGTATTTT.

This chain links TRBV4-1 with TRBJ2-7; D remains ambiguous. Per germline, CDR1 MGHRA and CDR2 YSYEKL. Trimming removed 4 bases from V and 0 bases from J, with 13 bases in between. This CDR3 contains 15 residues. The CDR3 region is CASSPGRPVSYEQYF. The CDR3 bases are TGCGCCAGCAGCCCCGGACGCCCGGTCTCCTACGAGCAGTACTTC.

This clonotype came up many times. This chain uses TRBV6-6 with TRBJ2-7, with 8 bases lining up with TRBD2. CDR3 length: 15 residues. Germline V lookup: CDR1 MNHNY, CDR2 SVGAGI (reference sequence). V was pared by 7 bases and J by 4 bases, with 12 bases of the junction left unmatched. The CDR3 region is CASTQSGGRFYEQYF. DNA for the CDR3: TGTGCCAGCACTCAGAGCGGGGGTCGATTTTACGAGCAGTACTTC.